This TCR beta chain was identified in a study of beta chain features in type 1 diabetes. Study-wide context: Similarity in age, gender and cell yields was seen between patients and healthy donors. Study-wide results and caveats: In all four CD4+ subsets, TCRB CDR3 length was significantly, moderately reduced in type 1 diabetes. Insertion counts at VDJ junctions were lower in type 1 diabetes patients, who also showed more deletions there.

Sequencing targeted expressed TCRB transcripts, as all isolated RNA had been reverse transcribed. The assay was immunoSEQ multiplex PCR, and TCRdb's table has in-frame clones only and misses some. The data show a few hundred thousand clones, roughly 14% seen once. Naive, central memory, regulatory and stem cell-like memory cells within the CD4+ compartment were sorted using CD45RO/CCR7/CD25/CD127/CD95/CD27. For this clone: Its antigen remains unknown.

The sequence was collected from a woman aged 18-29 years with type 1 diabetes. What was sequenced was naive CD4+ T cells from blood.

This chain's CDR3 is CASRDGLAGVKFF. CDR3 DNA: TGCGCCAGCAGGGACGGACTAGCGGGAGTCAAGTTCTTC. The genes are TRBV10-1 and TRBJ2-1, with 13 nucleotides matching TRBD2. CDR1 WNHNN and CDR2 SYGVQD come from the germline V gene (reference sequence). After removal of 6 bases from V and 14 bases from J, the junction contained 7 bases not matched to a gene. There are 13 residues in the CDR3.